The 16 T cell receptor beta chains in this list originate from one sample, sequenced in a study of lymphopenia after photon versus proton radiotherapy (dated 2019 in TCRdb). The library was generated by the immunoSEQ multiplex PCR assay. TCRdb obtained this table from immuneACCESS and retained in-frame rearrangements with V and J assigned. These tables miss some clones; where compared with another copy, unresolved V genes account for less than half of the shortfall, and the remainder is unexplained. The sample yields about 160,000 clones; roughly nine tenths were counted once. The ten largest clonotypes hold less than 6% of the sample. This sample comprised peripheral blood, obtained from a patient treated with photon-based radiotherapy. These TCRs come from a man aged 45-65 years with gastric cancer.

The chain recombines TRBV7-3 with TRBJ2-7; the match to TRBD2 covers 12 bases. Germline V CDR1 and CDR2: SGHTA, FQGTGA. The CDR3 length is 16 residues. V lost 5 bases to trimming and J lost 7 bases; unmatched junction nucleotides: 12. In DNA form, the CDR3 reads TGTGCCAGCAGCCCGACTAGCGGGAGTCCGGAATCAGAGCAGTACTTC. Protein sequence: CASSPTSGSPESEQYF.

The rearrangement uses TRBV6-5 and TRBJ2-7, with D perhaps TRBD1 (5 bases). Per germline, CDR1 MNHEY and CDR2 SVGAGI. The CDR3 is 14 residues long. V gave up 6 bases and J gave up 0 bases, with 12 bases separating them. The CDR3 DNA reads TGTGCCAGCAGCCGCACAGGATTCTCCTACGAGCAGTACTTC. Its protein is CASSRTGFSYEQYF.

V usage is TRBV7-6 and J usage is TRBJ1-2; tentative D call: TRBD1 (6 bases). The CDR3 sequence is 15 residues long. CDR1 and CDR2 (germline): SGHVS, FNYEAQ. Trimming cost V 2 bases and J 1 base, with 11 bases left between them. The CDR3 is CASSLRQGINYGYTF. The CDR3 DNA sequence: TGTGCCAGCAGCTTAAGGCAGGGGATTAACTATGGCTACACCTTC.

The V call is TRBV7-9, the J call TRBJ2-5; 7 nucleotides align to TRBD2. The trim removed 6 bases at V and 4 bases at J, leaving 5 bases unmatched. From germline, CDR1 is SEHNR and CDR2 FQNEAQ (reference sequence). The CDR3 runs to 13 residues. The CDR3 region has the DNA TGTGCCAGCAGGGTAGCGGGCTCAGAGACCCAGTACTTC. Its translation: CASRVAGSETQYF.

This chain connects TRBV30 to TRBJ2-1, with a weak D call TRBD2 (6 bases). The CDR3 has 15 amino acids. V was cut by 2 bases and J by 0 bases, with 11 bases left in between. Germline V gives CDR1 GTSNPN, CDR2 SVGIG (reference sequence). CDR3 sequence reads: CAWSRDFSSYNEQFF. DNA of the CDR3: TGTGCCTGGAGTAGGGACTTTAGCTCCTACAATGAGCAGTTCTTC.

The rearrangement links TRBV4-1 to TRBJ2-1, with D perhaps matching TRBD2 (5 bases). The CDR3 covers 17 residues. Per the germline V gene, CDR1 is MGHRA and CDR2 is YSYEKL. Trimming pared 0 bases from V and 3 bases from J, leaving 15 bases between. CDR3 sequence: CASSQDLSGRVYNEQFF. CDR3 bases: TGCGCCAGCAGCCAAGATCTAAGCGGAAGGGTCTACAATGAGCAGTTCTTC.

CDR3 coding DNA: TGTGCCAGCAGCTCGCGGACAGGGGCCTACGAGCAGTACTTC. This translates into CASSSRTGAYEQYF. The gene calls are TRBV9 and TRBJ2-7, with 9 bases lining up with TRBD1. The CDR3 has 14 residues. The J segment lost 2 bases and the V segment lost 4 bases, leaving 4 bases of the junction unmatched. CDR1 SGDLS and CDR2 YYNGEE come from the germline V gene.

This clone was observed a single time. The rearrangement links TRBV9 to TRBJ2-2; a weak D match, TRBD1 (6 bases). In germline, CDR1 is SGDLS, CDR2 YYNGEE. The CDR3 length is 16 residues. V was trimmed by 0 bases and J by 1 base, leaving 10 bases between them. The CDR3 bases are TGTGCCAGCAGCGTAGTGTCCAGGGGGAACACCGGGGAGCTGTTTTTT. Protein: CASSVVSRGNTGELFF.

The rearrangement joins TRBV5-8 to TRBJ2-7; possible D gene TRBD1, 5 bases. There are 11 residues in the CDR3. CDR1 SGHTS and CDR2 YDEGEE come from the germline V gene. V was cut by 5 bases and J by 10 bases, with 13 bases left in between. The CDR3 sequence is CASSQAGKQYF. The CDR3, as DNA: TGTGCCAGCAGTCAAGCAGGGAAACAGTACTTC.

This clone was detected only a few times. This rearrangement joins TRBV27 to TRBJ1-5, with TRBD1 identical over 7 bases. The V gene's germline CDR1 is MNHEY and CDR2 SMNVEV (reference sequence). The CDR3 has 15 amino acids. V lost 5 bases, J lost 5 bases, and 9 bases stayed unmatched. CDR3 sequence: CASSRDSRGDQPQHF. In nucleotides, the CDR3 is TGTGCCAGCAGTAGGGACAGCCGGGGTGATCAGCCCCAGCATTTT.

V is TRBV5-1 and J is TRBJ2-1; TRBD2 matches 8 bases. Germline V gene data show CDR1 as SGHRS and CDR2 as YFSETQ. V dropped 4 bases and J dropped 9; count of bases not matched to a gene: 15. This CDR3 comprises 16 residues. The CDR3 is CASSPTAGGGMGEQFF. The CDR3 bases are TGCGCCAGCAGCCCAACCGCGGGGGGCGGGATGGGTGAGCAGTTCTTC.

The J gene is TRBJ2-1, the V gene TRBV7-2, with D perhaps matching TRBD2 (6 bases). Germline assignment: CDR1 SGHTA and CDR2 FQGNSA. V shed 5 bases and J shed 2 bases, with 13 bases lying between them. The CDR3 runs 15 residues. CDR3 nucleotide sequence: TGTGCCAGCAGCCCCTCCGGGAGCGCCTACAATGAGCAGTTCTTC. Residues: CASSPSGSAYNEQFF.

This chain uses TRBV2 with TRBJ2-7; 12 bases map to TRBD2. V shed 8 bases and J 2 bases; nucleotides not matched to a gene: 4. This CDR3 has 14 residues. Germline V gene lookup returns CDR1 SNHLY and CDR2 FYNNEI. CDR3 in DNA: TGTGCCAGCCGGACTAGCGGGGTTACCTACGAGCAGTACTTC. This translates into CASRTSGVTYEQYF. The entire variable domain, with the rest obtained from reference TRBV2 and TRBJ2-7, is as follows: EPEVTQTPSHQVTQMGQEVILRCVPISNHLYFYWYRQILGQKVEFLVSFYNNEISEKSEIFDDQFSVERPDGSNFTLKIRSTKLEDSAMYFCASRTSGVTYEQYFGPGTRLTVT.

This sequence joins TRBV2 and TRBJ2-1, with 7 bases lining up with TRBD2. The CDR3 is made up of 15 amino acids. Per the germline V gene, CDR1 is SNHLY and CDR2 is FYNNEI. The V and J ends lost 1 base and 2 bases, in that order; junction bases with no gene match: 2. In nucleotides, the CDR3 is TGTGCCAGCAGTGAAGGGGGACTAACCTACAATGAGCAGTTCTTC. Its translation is CASSEGGLTYNEQFF.

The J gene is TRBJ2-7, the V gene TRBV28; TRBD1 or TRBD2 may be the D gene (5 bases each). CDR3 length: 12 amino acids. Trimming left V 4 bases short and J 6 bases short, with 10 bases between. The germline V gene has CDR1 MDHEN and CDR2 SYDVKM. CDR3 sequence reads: CASSWDLREQYF. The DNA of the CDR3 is TGTGCCAGCAGTTGGGACCTCCGCGAGCAGTACTTC.

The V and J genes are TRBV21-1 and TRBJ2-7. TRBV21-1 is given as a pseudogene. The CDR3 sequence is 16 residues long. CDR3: CASIPLAGEGAGEQYF. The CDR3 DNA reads TGTGCCAGCATCCCCCTGGCCGGGGAGGGGGCTGGCGAGCAGTACTTC.